What follows are 7 T cell receptor beta chains derived from one specimen sequenced in a study of cytomegalovirus exposure and HLA in healthy donors. Use of 60 Vbeta and 13 Jbeta primers characterized the PCR. Some clones are missing from TCRdb's copy, which holds only in-frame ones; the method was immunoSEQ multiplex PCR. Seen here are about 140,000 clones, more than 60% observed once, and the top ten hold roughly 12%. The source material was PBMCs. The receptors originated from a man aged 18 to 35 in good health and CMV-seropositive.

This clone was counted only a few times. Written as DNA, the CDR3 is TGTGCCAGCAGTCGACTTACTGAAGCTTTCTTT. It translates to CASSRLTEAFF. This chain connects TRBV28 to TRBJ1-1; D gene unclear. V was pared by 5 bases and J by 5 bases, with 6 bases between. Germline CDR1 reads MDHEN; CDR2 reads SYDVKM. The CDR3 has 11 amino acids.

In its sample, this clone was seen once. The junction differs from germline at one of its ends, possibly a read error. The V call is TRBV6-5, the J call TRBJ2-5; tentatively, D is TRBD2 (6 bases). The CDR3 extends over 14 amino acids. Germline CDR1 reads MNHEY; CDR2 reads SVGAGI. In DNA form, the CDR3 reads TGTGCCAGCAGTTACGAGGCAGGAGGGGAGACCCGGTACTTC. Residues: CASSYEAGGETRYF.

The chain links TRBV9 to TRBJ2-7, with TRBD2 matching 12 bases. Germline loops: CDR1 SGDLS, CDR2 YYNGEE. This CDR3 region has 17 residues. J lost 5 bases, V lost 2 bases, and 11 bases had no gene match. The CDR3 spells CASSVSSGRAPGDEQYF. The CDR3 region has the DNA TGTGCCAGCAGCGTTTCTAGCGGGAGGGCCCCTGGAGACGAGCAGTACTTC.

Details on this clone: The junction differs from germline at one of its ends, possibly a read error. This rearrangement joins TRBV7-7 to TRBJ2-2; D perhaps matches TRBD1 (5 bases). Germline CDR1 and CDR2: SSHAT and FNYEAQ (reference sequence). This CDR3 has 14 amino acids. Here the CDR3 reads CASRPTENTGELFF. DNA of the CDR3: TGTGCTAGCAGACCGACAGAGAACACCGGGGAGCTGTTTTTT.

In DNA, the CDR3 is TGTGCCAGCAGCATGAGTAGGGGTACCTACGAGCAGTACTTC. It encodes CASSMSRGTYEQYF. This chain uses TRBV7-2 with TRBJ2-7; weak D call: TRBD1 (5 bases). From germline, CDR1 is SGHTA and CDR2 FQGNSA. The CDR3 has 14 residues. V was trimmed by 5 bases and J by 2 bases, leaving 13 bases between them.

The V gene is TRBV7-2, the J gene TRBJ2-1, with D uncertain. CDR1 and CDR2 from the germline V gene are SGHTA and FQGNSA. V was cut by 2 bases and J by 9 bases, with 11 bases left in between. The CDR3 is 13 amino acids. DNA for the CDR3: TGTGCCAGCAGCTTACCTCTGGCAGGTGAGCAGTTCTTC. Its protein is CASSLPLAGEQFF.

The chain couples TRBV18 to TRBJ2-3; the D gene is possibly TRBD1 (5 bases). From germline, CDR1 is KGHSH and CDR2 LQKENI. This CDR3 region has 16 residues. V was cut by 3 bases and J by 2 bases, with 15 bases left in between. CDR3 loop: CASSPPLGATTDTQYF. As DNA, the CDR3 is TGTGCCAGCTCACCTCCTCTTGGGGCTACCACAGATACGCAGTATTTT.